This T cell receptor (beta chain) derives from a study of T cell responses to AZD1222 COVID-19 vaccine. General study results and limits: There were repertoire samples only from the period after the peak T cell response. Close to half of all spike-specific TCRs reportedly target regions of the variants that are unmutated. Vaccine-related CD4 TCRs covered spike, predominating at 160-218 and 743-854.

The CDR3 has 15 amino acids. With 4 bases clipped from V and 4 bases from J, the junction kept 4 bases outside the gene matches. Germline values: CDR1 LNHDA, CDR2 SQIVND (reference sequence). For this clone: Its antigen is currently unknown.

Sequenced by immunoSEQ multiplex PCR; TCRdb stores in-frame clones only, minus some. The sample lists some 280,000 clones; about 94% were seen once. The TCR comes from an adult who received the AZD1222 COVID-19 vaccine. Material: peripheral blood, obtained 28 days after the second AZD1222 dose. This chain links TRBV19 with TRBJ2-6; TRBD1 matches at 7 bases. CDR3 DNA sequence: TGTGCCAGTAGTAACAGGGGATCCGGGGCCAACGTCCTGACTTTC. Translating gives CASSNRGSGANVLTF.